The clone carrying this T cell receptor beta chain occurred once. Its target is not known. This specimen belongs to a study of T cell responses to AZD1222 COVID-19 vaccine. Overall study results and limits: Of the AZD1222 recipients, only 5 to 7 were seropositive at baseline. There were mostly white British donors and more females than males, and clonal diversity was possibly underestimated.

CDR1 SGHNT and CDR2 YENEEA come from the germline V gene. V lost 7 bases and J lost 0; bases outside the gene matches: 7. The CDR3 totals 16 residues. Clones were read by immunoSEQ multiplex PCR, and TCRdb kept only the in-frame ones, dropping some. The table lists roughly 130,000 clones, about 88% of them singletons. The chain links TRBV11-3 to TRBJ2-2; 8 bases fit TRBD2. The input for sequencing was peripheral blood, taken on day 0 of MenACWY control vaccination. This receptor was identified in an adult in good health. CDR3 nucleotides: TGTGCCAGCACCCTCACTAGCGGCTCGAACACCGGGGAGCTGTTTTTT. It translates to CASTLTSGSNTGELFF.